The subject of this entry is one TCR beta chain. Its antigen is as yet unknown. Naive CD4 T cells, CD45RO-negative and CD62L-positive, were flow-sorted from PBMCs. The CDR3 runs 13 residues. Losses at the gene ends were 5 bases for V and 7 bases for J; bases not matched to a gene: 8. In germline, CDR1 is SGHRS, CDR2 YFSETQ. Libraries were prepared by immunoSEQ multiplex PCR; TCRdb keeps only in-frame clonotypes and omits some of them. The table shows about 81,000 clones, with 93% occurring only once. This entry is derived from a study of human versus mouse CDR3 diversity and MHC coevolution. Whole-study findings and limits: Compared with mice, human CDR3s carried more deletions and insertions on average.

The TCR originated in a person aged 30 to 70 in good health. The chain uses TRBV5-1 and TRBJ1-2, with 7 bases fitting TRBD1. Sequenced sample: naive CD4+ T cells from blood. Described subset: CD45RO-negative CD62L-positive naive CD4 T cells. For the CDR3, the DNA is TGCGCCAGCAGTTTAGAGACAGGGTCTGGCTACACCTTC. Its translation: CASSLETGSGYTF.